This T cell receptor beta chain was sequenced for a study of blood T cell repertoires in COVID-19. Study at large: Donors in the United States, Italy and Spain gave samples during acute or convalescent COVID-19.

As originally analysed: Cell counts per sample came from amplifying reference gene primers. Assay: immunoSEQ multiplex PCR; the TCRdb copy retains only in-frame clones and omits some. That table furnishes V, J and clone size, whereas the DNA furnished D and trimming. The sample lists fewer than 100,000 clones, 70% to 90% occurring once. This clonotype was sampled from a man over 45 with COVID-19, enrolled during active disease. Input material: peripheral blood.

CDR3 coding DNA: TGTGCCAGCAGCTTAGTGGTGGCGACAGCGAACACCGGGGAGCTGTTTTTT. Translated, it gives CASSLVVATANTGELFF. J is TRBJ2-2 and V is TRBV11-3, with D possibly being TRBD1 (5 bases). The CDR3 is 17 amino acids. Germline assignment: CDR1 SGHNT and CDR2 YENEEA. The ends were cut back, 1 base at V and 0 bases at J, with 12 bases in the middle. Full variable domain (missing parts from reference TRBV11-3 and TRBJ2-2): EAGVVQSPRYKIIEKKQPVAFWCNPISGHNTLYWYLQNLGQGPELLIRYENEEAVDDSQLPKDRFSAERLKGVDSTLKIQPAELGDSAVYLCASSLVVATANTGELFFGEGSRLTVL.